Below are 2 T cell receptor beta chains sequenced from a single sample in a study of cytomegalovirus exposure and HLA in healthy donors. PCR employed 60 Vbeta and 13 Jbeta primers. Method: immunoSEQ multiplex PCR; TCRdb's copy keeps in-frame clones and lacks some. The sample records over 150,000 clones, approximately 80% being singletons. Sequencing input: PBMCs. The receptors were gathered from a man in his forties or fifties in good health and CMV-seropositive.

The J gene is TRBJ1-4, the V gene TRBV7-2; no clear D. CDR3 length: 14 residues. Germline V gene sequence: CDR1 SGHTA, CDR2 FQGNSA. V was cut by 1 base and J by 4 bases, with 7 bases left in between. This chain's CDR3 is CASSLDVDNEKLFF. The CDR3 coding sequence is TGTGCCAGCAGCTTAGATGTAGATAATGAAAAACTGTTTTTT.

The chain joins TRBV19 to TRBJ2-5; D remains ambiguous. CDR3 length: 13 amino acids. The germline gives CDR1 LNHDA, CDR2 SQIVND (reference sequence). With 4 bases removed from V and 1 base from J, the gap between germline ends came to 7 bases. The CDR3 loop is CASSTLPQETQYF. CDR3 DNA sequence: TGTGCCAGTAGTACCCTCCCCCAAGAGACCCAGTACTTC.